This T cell receptor (beta chain) was sequenced during a study of T cells in localized non-small cell lung cancer. General study results and limits: Higher T cell density in the blood was associated with longer overall survival, whereas higher adjacent-lung clonality associated with shorter survival. Sequencing covered just one tumor region, so heterogeneity cannot be ruled out. Adjacent uninvolved lung tissue had the highest T cell clonality, exceeding tumor. Adjacent lung was found to contain a median roughly 50 of the top 100 tumor clones.

Here immunoSEQ multiplex PCR was the method, and the copy in TCRdb shows in-frame clones only, minus some. In the table there are over 3,500 clones, around 23% of which are singletons. Germline lookup yields CDR1 SGHRS and CDR2 YFSETQ. The trim removed 4 bases at V and 4 bases at J, leaving 6 bases unmatched. The CDR3 sequence is 14 residues long. Comment on this clone: The antigen is undetermined.

The specimen comprised lung tumor tissue, sampled before any cancer treatment. The rearrangement uses TRBV5-1 and TRBJ1-1, with 8 bases matching TRBD1. The TCR comes from a woman between 35 and 70 years old with stage I lung adenocarcinoma. This CDR3 is CASSQGALGTEAFF. The CDR3, as DNA: TGCGCCAGCAGCCAGGGGGCCTTGGGCACTGAAGCTTTCTTT.